The sequence of this T cell receptor (beta chain) was determined in a study of regulatory T cells in long-lasting Graves disease. Study-level background: Prior antithyroid drug treatment in newly diagnosed Graves' patients lasted under 3 months.

The TCR beta library used iRepertoire HTBI primers with Arm-PCR amplification of CDR3. MiXCR, applied by TCRdb to the multiplex PCR reads, yields one record per CDR3 protein. The sample carries hundreds of thousands of distinct CDR3 sequences, roughly a sixth recorded once. Time point specified: newly diagnosed GD, antithyroid drugs for less than 3 months. PBMC RNA was the source of the TCR library. Diagnoses of Graves' disease were made by American Thyroid Association guidelines. This clonotype has just a few counts. Its antigen is not known. The study, taken as a whole, reports: Between persistent patients, 2,500 to 3,500 public clonotypes were shared, exceeding the 966 shared between new patients.

The source was peripheral blood mononuclear cells (PBMCs), collected at new diagnosis, from a patient treated with antithyroid drugs. This TCR came from a female donor with Graves disease.

CDR3 DNA sequence: TGTGCCATCAGTAAGGGGGACAGGGAGGACACCGGGGAGCTGTTTTTT. This codes for CAISKGDREDTGELFF. The V gene is TRBV10-3, the J gene TRBJ2-2; 9 bases line up with TRBD1. Losses at the gene ends were 5 bases for V and 3 bases for J; bases not matched to a gene: 7. Germline-derived CDR1 and CDR2 are ENHRY and SYGVKD. The CDR3 is made up of 16 amino acids.